The 25 T cell receptor beta chains listed next were all sequenced from one sample in a study of blood T cell repertoires in COVID-19. Sequenced by immunoSEQ multiplex PCR; TCRdb stores in-frame clones only, minus some. The data contain some 70,000 clones, roughly three quarters of them singletons. Sequencing was performed on peripheral blood. These receptors originate from a woman between 50 and 59 years old with acute or convalescent COVID-19.

This rearrangement joins TRBV14 to TRBJ2-7; D not resolved. Looked up from germline, CDR1 is SGHDN and CDR2 is FVKESK. This CDR3 is built from 15 residues. The ends were cut back, 4 bases at V and 2 bases at J, with 15 bases in the middle. The CDR3, as DNA: TGTGCCAGCAGCCCTCAAGAGGCTTTACCCTACGAGCAGTACTTC. Translating it yields CASSPQEALPYEQYF.

The chain links TRBV30 to TRBJ1-4; D not resolved. This CDR3 is 15 amino acids long. Germline loops: CDR1 GTSNPN, CDR2 SVGIG (reference sequence). The V gene lost 3 bases and the J gene lost 0 bases, with 11 bases spanning the gap. The CDR3 loop reads CAWRSGSATNEKLFF. DNA of the CDR3: TGTGCCTGGAGATCGGGGAGTGCAACTAATGAAAAACTGTTTTTT.

The chain is built from TRBV5-1 and TRBJ2-3; TRBD2 might be the D (5 bases). The CDR3 contains 13 residues. The germline gives CDR1 SGHRS, CDR2 YFSETQ. V was trimmed by 4 bases and J by 2 bases, leaving 8 bases between them. The CDR3 bases are TGCGCCAGCAGCCGGGGATACACAGATACGCAGTATTTT. It is translated as CASSRGYTDTQYF.

The rearrangement links TRBV7-9 to TRBJ2-7; TRBD1 agrees at 8 bases. V shed 1 base, J shed 6 bases, and the junction held 11 bases outside the gene matches. This CDR3 comprises 16 residues. CDR1 is SEHNR and CDR2 is FQNEAQ in the germline V gene (reference sequence). The CDR3 nucleotides read TGTGCCAGCAGCTTAGGTCCAGGGGGCTATCTCCTCGAGCAGTACTTC. Its protein is CASSLGPGGYLLEQYF.

V gene TRBV3-1 (or the pseudogene TRBV3-2) combines with J gene TRBJ2-3; 8 nucleotides match TRBD2. Trimming at V came to 1 base and at J to 2 bases, leaving 8 bases not matched to a gene. This CDR3 has 17 residues. Germline values: CDR1 LGHDT, CDR2 YNNKEL (reference sequence). The CDR3 protein is CASSQGRLARPTDTQYF. In nucleotides, the CDR3 is TGTGCCAGCAGCCAAGGTAGACTAGCGCGGCCCACAGATACGCAGTATTTT.

The rearrangement joins TRBV19 to TRBJ2-7; TRBD1 is a possible D gene (5 bases). V dropped 2 bases and J dropped 5 bases, with 13 bases sitting between them. The CDR3 loop spans 14 amino acids. The V gene's germline CDR1 is LNHDA and CDR2 SQIVND (reference sequence). CDR3 in amino acids: CASSINPGKDEQYF. CDR3 bases: TGTGCCAGTAGTATAAACCCAGGGAAGGACGAGCAGTACTTC.

V is TRBV9 and J is TRBJ2-2, with D uncertain. The germline gives CDR1 SGDLS, CDR2 YYNGEE. There are 12 residues in the CDR3. Trimming pared 4 bases from V and 2 bases from J, leaving 3 bases between. The DNA for the CDR3 is TGTGCCAGCAGCACTAACACCGGGGAGCTGTTTTTT. It translates to CASSTNTGELFF.

The chain recombines TRBV28 with TRBJ2-1, with a possible D match to TRBD1 (8 bases). In germline, CDR1 is MDHEN, CDR2 SYDVKM. V was trimmed by 2 bases and J by 15 bases, leaving 23 bases between them. The CDR3 has 15 residues. CDR3 sequence (DNA): TGTGCCAGCAGTTTAACACAGGGGGGGTCCGTTGGCGCGTTCTTC. Amino acids: CASSLTQGGSVGAFF.

The rearrangement links TRBV6-6 to TRBJ1-6; D gene ambiguous. Germline CDR1 is MNHNY and CDR2 is SVGAGI (reference sequence). V was shortened by 2 bases and J by 10 bases, with 12 bases between the two germline ends. There are 14 residues in the CDR3. CDR3 bases: TGTGCCAGCAGTTACGCGGAAGACCGGTCACCCCTCCACTTT. This sequence encodes CASSYAEDRSPLHF.

V is TRBV14 and J is TRBJ2-1; 8 bases fit TRBD2. The CDR3 consists of 16 residues. Germline-derived CDR1 and CDR2 are SGHDN and FVKESK. V lost 3 bases, J lost 4 bases, and 8 bases stayed unmatched. The CDR3 DNA follows: TGTGCCAGCAGCCATCATTCGGAGCGGGGGTACAATGAGCAGTTCTTC. Translated, it gives CASSHHSERGYNEQFF.

The chain uses TRBV6-1 and TRBJ2-2; 9 bases align to TRBD2. In germline, CDR1 is MNHNS, CDR2 SASEGT. Trimming took 3 bases from V and 0 from J; bases not matched to a gene: 11. This CDR3 is built from 19 residues. For the CDR3, the DNA is TGTGCCAGCAGTGACTTTATAGGACTAGCGCGCGCGAACACCGGGGAGCTGTTTTTT. Translation: CASSDFIGLARANTGELFF.

The chain uses TRBV10-3 and TRBJ1-2; 7 nucleotides agree with TRBD1. From germline, CDR1 is ENHRY and CDR2 SYGVKD. This CDR3 contains 14 residues. Losses at the gene ends were 10 bases for V and 8 bases for J; bases not matched to a gene: 16. CDR3 sequence (DNA): TGTGCCAGCCAGAGAAGCCGGGACAGCAACGGCTACACCTTC. This sequence encodes CASQRSRDSNGYTF.

This sequence joins TRBV7-3 and TRBJ2-2; D perhaps matches TRBD1 (5 bases). Trimming removed 5 bases from V and 7 bases from J, with 11 bases in between. This CDR3 has 13 residues. Germline V lookup: CDR1 SGHTA, CDR2 FQGTGA. The CDR3 region is CASSQTGFGELFF. Written as DNA, the CDR3 is TGTGCCAGCAGCCAAACAGGCTTCGGGGAGCTGTTTTTT.

This chain connects TRBV7-6 to TRBJ1-6; possible D gene TRBD1, 5 bases. This CDR3 comprises 14 residues. The germline CDR1 and CDR2 sequences are SGHVS and FNYEAQ. The germline V and J ends were trimmed by 1 base and 8 bases, with 9 bases remaining between them. This chain's CDR3 is CASSLEQTDSPLHF. CDR3 bases: TGTGCCAGCAGCTTAGAACAGACAGATTCACCCCTCCACTTT. Drawing the rest from reference TRBV7-6 and TRBJ1-6, the complete variable domain is GAGVSQSPRYKVTKRGQDVALRCDPISGHVSLYWYRQALGQGPEFLTYFNYEAQQDKSGLPNDRFSAERPEGSISTLTIQRTEQRDSAMYRCASSLEQTDSPLHFGNGTRLTVT.

This rearrangement joins TRBV4-1 to TRBJ1-6; D gene ambiguous. V lost 4 bases to trimming and J lost 6 bases, with 7 bases between them. Looked up from germline, CDR1 is MGHRA and CDR2 is YSYEKL. The CDR3 totals 13 residues. The CDR3, as DNA: TGCGCCAGCAGCCCAAATTCTAATTCACCCCTCCACTTT. Protein product: CASSPNSNSPLHF.

The chain carries TRBV19 and TRBJ1-5; weak D call: TRBD1 (5 bases). V was trimmed by 0 bases and J by 7 bases, leaving 13 bases between them. The length of the CDR3 is 15 residues. Germline V CDR1 and CDR2: LNHDA, SQIVND (reference sequence). CDR3 sequence reads: CASSIDAGRGQPQHF. Written as DNA, the CDR3 is TGTGCCAGTAGTATAGATGCAGGGCGGGGGCAGCCCCAGCATTTT. The full variable domain, rest sourced from reference TRBV19 and TRBJ1-5, is DGGITQSPKYLFRKEGQNVTLSCEQNLNHDAMYWYRQDPGQGLRLIYYSQIVNDFQKGDIAEGYSVSREKKESFPLTVTSAQKNPTAFYLCASSIDAGRGQPQHFGDGTRLSIL.

The rearrangement uses TRBV6-6 and TRBJ2-7; tentative D call: TRBD2 (6 bases). The CDR3 has 13 amino acids. CDR1 is MNHNY and CDR2 is SVGAGI in the germline V gene (reference sequence). V was shortened by 4 bases and J by 7 bases, with 14 bases between the two germline ends. This CDR3 reads CASSSVVRGEQYF. CDR3 in DNA: TGTGCCAGCAGTTCGGTCGTCCGGGGGGAGCAGTACTTC.

V and J are TRBV6-2 or TRBV6-3 and TRBJ2-1; the match to TRBD2 covers 10 bases. Germline values: CDR1 MNHEY, CDR2 SVGEGT. The V and J ends lost 2 bases and 0 bases, in that order; junction bases with no gene match: 1. The CDR3 runs to 16 residues. The CDR3 reads CASSYGTSVSYNEQFF. The DNA for the CDR3 is TGTGCCAGCAGTTACGGGACTAGCGTCTCCTACAATGAGCAGTTCTTC.

This clone showed up just a few times. V usage is TRBV11-2 and J usage is TRBJ1-1; D perhaps matches TRBD1 (5 bases). The germline V gene has CDR1 SGHAT and CDR2 FQNNGV. CDR3 length: 14 residues. Trimming pared 0 bases from V and 5 bases from J, leaving 10 bases between. The CDR3: CASSLDQGWTEAFF. The DNA for the CDR3 is TGTGCCAGCAGCTTAGATCAGGGCTGGACTGAAGCTTTCTTT.

As for this clone: Within the sample, other DNA sequences also encode this same CDR3. The V gene is TRBV18, the J gene TRBJ1-1, with a tentative D call TRBD1 (6 bases). This CDR3 is 13 amino acids long. Trimming cost V 3 bases and J 1 base, with 6 bases left between them. Germline V CDR1 and CDR2: KGHSH, LQKENI. CDR3 sequence: CASSPTGNTEAFF. The CDR3 bases are TGTGCCAGCTCACCGACAGGGAACACTGAAGCTTTCTTT.

This clone has more than one count but fewer than ten. This rearrangement joins TRBV18 to TRBJ2-1, with 15 bases identical to TRBD2. This CDR3 has 16 amino acids. The germline V gene has CDR1 KGHSH and CDR2 LQKENI. J gave up 9 bases and V 0 bases, and 3 bases lay outside the gene matches. CDR3 protein: CASSPPGLAGGGEQFF. CDR3 nucleotides: TGTGCCAGCTCACCACCGGGACTAGCGGGGGGCGGTGAGCAGTTCTTC. The variable domain in full, with the rest retrieved from reference TRBV18 and TRBJ2-1, is NAGVMQNPRHLVRRRGQEARLRCSPMKGHSHVYWYRQLPEEGLKFMVYLQKENIIDESGMPKERFSAEFPKEGPSILRIQQVVRGDSAAYFCASSPPGLAGGGEQFFGPGTRLTVL.

The chain's CDR3 is CAWSEPRDNSPLHF. The CDR3 nucleotides are TGTGCCTGGAGTGAGCCCAGGGATAATTCACCCCTCCACTTT. The chain couples TRBV30 to TRBJ1-6, with a tentative D call TRBD1 (5 bases). The CDR3 loop spans 14 amino acids. The germline gives CDR1 GTSNPN, CDR2 SVGIG (reference sequence). V was shortened by 1 base and J by 5 bases, with 9 bases between the two germline ends.

The chain combines TRBV9 with TRBJ2-3, with a possible D match to TRBD1 (6 bases). V lost 4 bases to trimming and J lost 3 bases, with 12 bases between them. This CDR3 is built from 14 residues. The germline CDR1 and CDR2 sequences are SGDLS and YYNGEE. The CDR3 loop reads CASSSIQGTDTQYF. The CDR3 DNA follows: TGTGCCAGCAGCTCGATACAGGGAACAGATACGCAGTATTTT. Full variable domain (missing parts from reference TRBV9 and TRBJ2-3): DSGVTQTPKHLITATGQRVTLRCSPRSGDLSVYWYQQSLDQGLQFLIQYYNGEERAKGNILERFSAQQFPDLHSELNLSSLELGDSALYFCASSSIQGTDTQYFGPGTRLTVL.

The chain links TRBV3-1 (or the pseudogene TRBV3-2) to TRBJ1-2, with D perhaps matching TRBD1 (5 bases). Looked up from germline, CDR1 is LGHDT and CDR2 is YNNKEL (reference sequence). The CDR3 totals 14 residues. The V and J ends lost 5 bases and 6 bases respectively, with 16 bases between them. The CDR3 DNA follows: TGTGCCAGCAGCTATAGGGGCGGTCGGGATGGCTACACCTTC. Translating gives CASSYRGGRDGYTF.

The chain employs TRBV6-1 and TRBJ2-3, with D maybe TRBD2 (7 bases). CDR1 is MNHNS, CDR2 SASEGT, per germline. The CDR3 has 16 residues. V dropped 1 base and J dropped 1 base, with 12 bases sitting between them. The CDR3 spells CASSEVTGGGTDTQYF. The CDR3, as DNA: TGTGCCAGCAGTGAAGTCACGGGGGGCGGCACAGATACGCAGTATTTT.